Listed here are 30 T cell receptor beta chains from one sample, sequenced in a study of T cell responses to AZD1222 COVID-19 vaccine. The repertoire was sequenced with immunoSEQ multiplex PCR; TCRdb's copy has only in-frame clones and lacks some. The sample gives tens of thousands of clones, more than 60% of which show up once; roughly 7% is in the top ten. Sequencing was performed on peripheral blood, taken on day 0 of AZD1222 vaccination. The receptors were gathered from an adult in good health.

This clone came up once. This chain links TRBV7-8 with TRBJ2-1; 7 bases map to TRBD1. Per germline, CDR1 SGHVS and CDR2 FQNEAQ. CDR3 length equals 15 residues. The V segment lost 5 bases and the J segment 3 bases; nucleotides outside the gene matches: 7. CDR3 sequence: CASSLTWDSYNEQFF. CDR3 nucleotide sequence: TGTGCCAGCAGCCTAACGTGGGACAGCTACAATGAGCAGTTCTTC.

J is TRBJ2-3 and V is TRBV7-9; 8 nucleotides line up with TRBD2. V trimming: 5 bases; J trimming: 0 bases; junction bases outside the gene matches: 7. This CDR3 contains 16 residues. Germline V gene lookup returns CDR1 SEHNR and CDR2 FQNEAQ (reference sequence). The CDR3 DNA reads TGTGCCAGCAGCAAAAATAGCGGGATCAGCACAGATACGCAGTATTTT. Translated, it gives CASSKNSGISTDTQYF.

V usage is TRBV28 and J usage is TRBJ1-2, with 8 bases identical to TRBD1. V trimming: 5 bases; J trimming: 7 bases; junction bases outside the gene matches: 9. CDR1 is MDHEN and CDR2 is SYDVKM in the germline V gene. There are 14 residues in the CDR3. CDR3 DNA: TGTGCCAGCAGTCCGAACAGGGGGTCGGGTGGCTACACCTTC. Translated: CASSPNRGSGGYTF.

The CDR3 loop reads CASSPGSYGYTF. CDR3 bases: TGTGCCAGCAGCCCGGGGAGCTATGGCTACACCTTC. V is TRBV5-6 and J is TRBJ1-2; D remains ambiguous. The CDR3 spans 12 residues. CDR1 and CDR2 (germline): SGHDT, YYEEEE. With 4 bases removed from V and 4 bases from J, the gap between germline ends came to 8 bases. Filled out from reference TRBV5-6 and TRBJ1-2, the complete variable domain reads DAGVTQSPTHLIKTRGQQVTLRCSPKSGHDTVSWYQQALGQGPQFIFQYYEEEERQRGNFPDRFSGHQFPNYSSELNVNALLLGDSALYLCASSPGSYGYTFGSGTRLTVV.

The chain combines TRBV5-4 with TRBJ1-1; 7 bases are a match to TRBD1. Per the germline V gene, CDR1 is SGHNT and CDR2 is YYREEE (reference sequence). J gave up 5 bases and V 4 bases, and 5 bases lay outside the gene matches. The CDR3 runs to 13 residues. CDR3 residues: CASSHDRETEAFF. The CDR3 region has the DNA TGTGCCAGCAGCCACGACAGGGAAACTGAAGCTTTCTTT.

The chain uses TRBV18 and TRBJ1-5, with a weak D call TRBD1 (6 bases). The ends were cut back, 3 bases at V and 2 bases at J, with 14 bases in the middle. The length of the CDR3 is 16 residues. Germline loops: CDR1 KGHSH, CDR2 LQKENI. DNA for the CDR3: TGTGCCAGCTCACCCTCCCGTCAGGGGCGCAATCAGCCCCAGCATTTT. It codes for CASSPSRQGRNQPQHF.

The V gene is TRBV2, the J gene TRBJ2-7; D gene uncertain. The V gene lost 6 bases and the J gene lost 1 base, with 16 bases spanning the gap. Germline V CDR1 and CDR2: SNHLY, FYNNEI. CDR3 length equals 15 residues. The CDR3 reads CASRDLGEVSYEQYF. DNA for the CDR3: TGTGCCAGCAGGGACCTAGGTGAGGTATCCTACGAGCAGTACTTC.

The chain has TRBV3-1 (or the pseudogene TRBV3-2) and TRBJ2-2; D is uncertain. The CDR3 extends over 16 amino acids. With 0 bases removed from V and 3 bases from J, the gap between germline ends came to 11 bases. The germline V gene has CDR1 LGHDT and CDR2 YNNKEL (reference sequence). The CDR3 protein is CASSQDPGLDTGELFF. CDR3 in DNA: TGTGCCAGCAGCCAAGACCCTGGGTTGGACACCGGGGAGCTGTTTTTT.

The rearrangement links TRBV9 to TRBJ2-5; tentative D call: TRBD2 (5 bases). Germline assignment: CDR1 SGDLS and CDR2 YYNGEE. V lost 0 bases and J 2 bases, leaving 14 bases between the germline ends. The CDR3 has 16 residues. The CDR3, as DNA: TGTGCCAGCAGCGTAGGTGGCGCGGGTACGCAAGAGACCCAGTACTTC. As protein: CASSVGGAGTQETQYF. Based on the CDR3 plus reference TRBV9 and TRBJ2-5, the full variable domain is DSGVTQTPKHLITATGQRVTLRCSPRSGDLSVYWYQQSLDQGLQFLIQYYNGEERAKGNILERFSAQQFPDLHSELNLSSLELGDSALYFCASSVGGAGTQETQYFGPGTRLLVL.

The V and J genes are TRBV11-1 and TRBJ1-4; no firm D call. The CDR3 consists of 16 residues. V lost 5 bases and J lost 0, with 13 bases in between. Germline loops: CDR1 SGHAT, CDR2 FQDESV (reference sequence). The CDR3 sequence: CASSPGRHSTNEKLFF. CDR3 DNA sequence: TGTGCCAGCAGCCCCGGACGGCACTCAACTAATGAAAAACTGTTTTTT.

The chain couples TRBV5-1 to TRBJ1-2; D is uncertain. The germline V gene has CDR1 SGHRS and CDR2 YFSETQ. Trimming left V 2 bases short and J 1 base short, with 9 bases between. CDR3 length equals 14 residues. The CDR3 protein is CASSLRSDNYGYTF. CDR3 nucleotide sequence: TGCGCCAGCAGCTTAAGGTCGGATAACTATGGCTACACCTTC.

J is TRBJ2-3 and V is TRBV10-1; either TRBD1 or TRBD2 may supply D (5 bases each). Trimming cost V 5 bases and J 2 bases, with 8 bases left between them. The length of the CDR3 is 13 residues. From germline, CDR1 is WNHNN and CDR2 SYGVQD (reference sequence). The CDR3 region is CASSRDDTDTQYF. The CDR3 DNA sequence: TGCGCCAGCAGTAGGGACGACACAGATACGCAGTATTTT.

The chain links TRBV19 to TRBJ2-7, with D unclear. Germline CDR1 LNHDA, CDR2 SQIVND (reference sequence). Trimming left V 5 bases short and J 1 base short, with 18 bases between. This CDR3 has 16 amino acids. CDR3 sequence (DNA): TGTGCCAGTAGTTCATCGGCACAGTCCTTTTCCTACGAGCAGTACTTC. Amino acids: CASSSSAQSFSYEQYF.

This sequence joins TRBV5-5 and TRBJ1-1, with D unresolved. Trimming left V 2 bases short and J 9 bases short, with 14 bases between. The CDR3 has 13 amino acids. Germline V gene sequence: CDR1 SGHKS, CDR2 YYEKEE (reference sequence). CDR3 loop: CASSFVLDSQAFF. For the CDR3, the DNA is TGTGCCAGCAGCTTCGTGTTGGATTCCCAAGCTTTCTTT.

The rearrangement joins TRBV7-2 to TRBJ2-2; TRBD2 matches at 7 bases. The J segment lost 0 bases and the V segment lost 5 bases, leaving 6 bases of the junction unmatched. Germline-derived CDR1 and CDR2 are SGHTA and FQGNSA. The CDR3 sequence is 16 residues long. CDR3: CASSTVRGTNTGELFF. The CDR3 DNA follows: TGTGCCAGCAGCACTGTGCGGGGGACGAACACCGGGGAGCTGTTTTTT.

The genes are TRBV7-2 and TRBJ1-5; D is undetermined. The length of the CDR3 is 12 residues. Germline V gene lookup returns CDR1 SGHTA and CDR2 FQGNSA. Between the trimmed V and J ends, which lost 3 bases and 8 bases, there was a span of 8 bases. The CDR3, as DNA: TGTGCCAGCAGCTTCTGGCCGGAGCCCCAGCATTTT. Amino acids: CASSFWPEPQHF. Full variable domain (rest looked up from reference TRBV7-2 and TRBJ1-5): GAGVSQSPSNKVTEKGKDVELRCDPISGHTALYWYRQSLGQGLEFLIYFQGNSAPDKSGLPSDRFSAERTGGSVSTLTIQRTQQEDSAVYLCASSFWPEPQHFGDGTRLSIL.

The chain is built from TRBV7-2 and TRBJ2-5; perhaps TRBD2 as D (5 bases). V lost 5 bases, J lost 1 base, and 11 bases lay in between. The CDR3 length is 14 residues. Germline V gene data show CDR1 as SGHTA and CDR2 as FQGNSA. The CDR3 loop reads CASSPGGGQETQYF. The CDR3 DNA reads as TGTGCCAGCAGCCCCGGAGGAGGCCAAGAGACCCAGTACTTC. Combining the CDR3 with reference TRBV7-2 and TRBJ2-5 gives the whole variable domain GAGVSQSPSNKVTEKGKDVELRCDPISGHTALYWYRQSLGQGLEFLIYFQGNSAPDKSGLPSDRFSAERTGGSVSTLTIQRTQQEDSAVYLCASSPGGGQETQYFGPGTRLLVL.

CDR3 nucleotides: TGTGCCAGCAGTCCCGCAGGGGACTATGGCTACACCTTC. Encoded protein: CASSPAGDYGYTF. This chain links TRBV2 with TRBJ1-2, with D maybe TRBD1 (6 bases). Trimming pared 5 bases from V and 3 bases from J, leaving 10 bases between. CDR1 is SNHLY, CDR2 FYNNEI, per germline. The CDR3 contains 13 residues.

The CDR3 coding sequence is TGTGCCAGCAGCATACAGAGGGGGTATCAGCCCCAGCATTTT. Translated, it gives CASSIQRGYQPQHF. The chain combines TRBV5-8 with TRBJ1-5, with D possibly being TRBD1 (6 bases). The CDR3 extends over 14 amino acids. Germline assignment: CDR1 SGHTS and CDR2 YDEGEE. Trimming took 4 bases from V and 5 from J, leaving 13 bases between them.

This chain links TRBV28 with TRBJ2-7; D gene unclear. This CDR3 contains 15 residues. V was clipped by 0 bases and J by 0 bases, with 9 bases between them. Germline-derived CDR1 and CDR2 are MDHEN and SYDVKM. The CDR3 sequence: CASSLWRTVSYEQYF. Here the CDR3 DNA reads TGTGCCAGCAGTTTATGGAGGACGGTCTCCTACGAGCAGTACTTC. Full variable domain (outside the CDR3, taken from reference TRBV28 and TRBJ2-7): DVKVTQSSRYLVKRTGEKVFLECVQDMDHENMFWYRQDPGLGLRLIYFSYDVKMKEKGDIPEGYSVSREKKERFSLILESASTNQTSMYLCASSLWRTVSYEQYFGPGTRLTVT.

This chain links TRBV6-5 with TRBJ2-2; D may match TRBD1 or TRBD2 (5 bases each). Germline assignment: CDR1 MNHEY and CDR2 SVGAGI. V lost 2 bases to trimming and J lost 0 bases, with 10 bases between them. CDR3 size: 16 residues. The CDR3 DNA is TGTGCCAGCAGTTACGGTGGGGACCCGAACACCGGGGAGCTGTTTTTT. Protein product: CASSYGGDPNTGELFF.

The V gene is TRBV5-4, the J gene TRBJ1-2; no clear D gene. The CDR3 loop spans 11 amino acids. Deletions cut 1 base from V and 8 bases from J, with 6 bases between. Germline values: CDR1 SGHNT, CDR2 YYREEE (reference sequence). The CDR3 region is CASSLREGYTF. CDR3 sequence (DNA): TGTGCCAGCAGCTTGCGGGAGGGCTACACCTTC.

The chain is built from TRBV28 and TRBJ1-5; no clear D gene. The germline CDR1 and CDR2 sequences are MDHEN and SYDVKM. The CDR3 consists of 14 residues. Deletions cut 3 bases from V and 4 bases from J, with 10 bases between. CDR3 residues: CASSFYVTNQPQHF. The CDR3 region has the DNA TGTGCCAGCAGTTTTTACGTGACTAATCAGCCCCAGCATTTT.

This clone has just one count. The CDR3 sequence: CASSLDRVNTEAFF. CDR3 DNA sequence: TGTGCCAGCAGTTTGGACAGAGTGAACACTGAAGCTTTCTTT. The V and J genes are TRBV6-5 and TRBJ1-1; TRBD1 is a possible D gene (6 bases). Trimming removed 4 bases from V and 0 bases from J, with 9 bases in between. This CDR3 has 14 amino acids. Per the germline V gene, CDR1 is MNHEY and CDR2 is SVGAGI.

This clone was counted a single time. CDR3 DNA: TGTGCCAGCAGACTCGAGAGCTCTGGAAACACCATATATTTT. This encodes CASRLESSGNTIYF. J is TRBJ1-3 and V is TRBV2; D ambiguous. There are 14 residues in the CDR3. V lost 6 bases and J lost 0, with 9 bases in between. Germline assignment: CDR1 SNHLY and CDR2 FYNNEI.

CDR3 in amino acids: CASSPITGGDSGEQYF. The CDR3 DNA reads as TGTGCCAGCTCACCAATAACAGGGGGCGATTCTGGCGAGCAGTACTTC. The chain uses TRBV18 and TRBJ2-7, with 9 positions matching TRBD1. Germline CDR1 KGHSH, CDR2 LQKENI. CDR3 length equals 16 residues. J was trimmed by 6 bases and V by 2 bases; bases with no gene match: 11.

The chain carries TRBV6-5 and TRBJ1-1; tentatively, D is TRBD1 (5 bases). Germline V gene lookup returns CDR1 MNHEY and CDR2 SVGAGI. The CDR3 is made up of 12 amino acids. V lost 2 bases, J lost 11 bases, and 12 bases lay in between. In DNA, the CDR3 is TGTGCCAGCAGTTACGCCAACAACAGGGCTTTCTTT. It translates to CASSYANNRAFF.

This clone occurred a few times. The chain uses TRBV5-5 and TRBJ2-2; 15 bases agree with TRBD2. CDR3 size: 17 residues. Looked up from germline, CDR1 is SGHKS and CDR2 is YYEKEE (reference sequence). Germline trimming cut 3 bases from V and 8 bases from J; bases unmatched to any gene: 8. This chain's CDR3 is CASSWRTSGGAAGELFF. CDR3 nucleotides: TGTGCCAGCAGCTGGAGGACTAGCGGGGGGGCAGCTGGGGAGCTGTTTTTT.

The J gene is TRBJ1-6, the V gene TRBV6-5; the D is unclear. The germline V gene encodes CDR1 MNHEY and CDR2 SVGAGI. The CDR3 has 15 amino acids. The V end was cut by 4 bases, the J end by 8 bases, with 15 bases between. The chain's CDR3 is CASSSGSRPHSPLHF. The CDR3 nucleotides are TGTGCCAGCAGTTCGGGCTCCCGGCCCCATTCACCCCTCCACTTT.

The chain recombines TRBV7-9 with TRBJ2-3, with 10 bases that match TRBD1. The CDR3 has 15 amino acids. J gave up 4 bases and V 3 bases, and 4 bases lay outside the gene matches. From germline, CDR1 is SEHNR and CDR2 FQNEAQ (reference sequence). CDR3 in DNA: TGTGCCAGCAGCTTTTCGGACAGGGGGTCAGATACGCAGTATTTT. Protein sequence: CASSFSDRGSDTQYF. The whole variable domain, filled in from reference TRBV7-9 and TRBJ2-3, reads DTGVSQNPRHKITKRGQNVTFRCDPISEHNRLYWYRQTLGQGPEFLTYFQNEAQLEKSRLLSDRFSAERPKGSFSTLEIQRTEQGDSAMYLCASSFSDRGSDTQYFGPGTRLTVL.